Following are 5 T cell receptor beta chains from one sample sequenced in a study of blood T cell repertoires in COVID-19. Some clones are missing from TCRdb's copy, which holds only in-frame ones; the method was immunoSEQ multiplex PCR. Of around 190,000 clones detected, 84% appear once; the ten largest clones hold roughly 3.2%. Sequenced input: PBMCs or T cells enriched from blood (not recorded which). These receptors were collected from a woman in her twenties or thirties who had been exposed to COVID-19.

This clone was counted a single time. The chain employs TRBV18 and TRBJ2-7; D not certain. V was pared by 8 bases and J by 3 bases, with 11 bases between. The CDR3 is 12 residues long. CDR1 and CDR2 (germline): KGHSH, LQKENI. The CDR3 reads CASAGSYYEQYF. As DNA, the CDR3 is TGTGCCAGCGCCGGGTCCTACTACGAGCAGTACTTC.

This clone was seen a few times. The chain joins TRBV5-8 to TRBJ2-7, with a tentative D call TRBD1 (5 bases). The CDR3 spans 13 residues. Trimming stripped 4 bases from V and 3 bases from J, with 11 bases between. From germline, CDR1 is SGHTS and CDR2 YDEGEE. As DNA, the CDR3 is TGTGCCAGCAGCGGAGAAACAGGCTACGAGCAGTACTTC. This encodes CASSGETGYEQYF.

About this clone itself: The sample has other DNA sequences that encode this CDR3 too. The chain joins TRBV7-2 to TRBJ2-5; 9 nucleotides agree with TRBD2. The CDR3 extends over 15 amino acids. Trimming at V came to 4 bases and at J to 4 bases, leaving 7 bases not matched to a gene. Looked up from germline, CDR1 is SGHTA and CDR2 is FQGNSA. CDR3 nucleotide sequence: TGTGCCAGCAGCTCAGGGCGGGGGGGGCCAGAGACCCAGTACTTC. Protein product: CASSSGRGGPETQYF. The full variable domain, completed using reference TRBV7-2 and TRBJ2-5, is GAGVSQSPSNKVTEKGKDVELRCDPISGHTALYWYRQSLGQGLEFLIYFQGNSAPDKSGLPSDRFSAERTGGSVSTLTIQRTQQEDSAVYLCASSSGRGGPETQYFGPGTRLLVL.

The chain employs TRBV12-3 or TRBV12-4 and TRBJ2-5, with D possibly being TRBD2 (5 bases). Trimming left V 6 bases short and J 4 bases short, with 12 bases between. The CDR3 is 13 residues long. The CDR3 DNA follows: TGTGCCAGCAGCCCCGGGGATCGAGAGACCCAGTACTTC. Translated: CASSPGDRETQYF.

This clone appeared a few times. The chain has TRBV5-1 and TRBJ2-3, with D possibly TRBD1 on 6 matching bases. V was clipped by 0 bases and J by 1 base, with 21 bases between them. This CDR3 is 19 amino acids long. The V gene's germline CDR1 is SGHRS and CDR2 YFSETQ. CDR3 in DNA: TGCGCCAGCAGCTTGGGTGGGGGAATACAGGGATACGGCACAGATACGCAGTATTTT. As protein: CASSLGGGIQGYGTDTQYF.